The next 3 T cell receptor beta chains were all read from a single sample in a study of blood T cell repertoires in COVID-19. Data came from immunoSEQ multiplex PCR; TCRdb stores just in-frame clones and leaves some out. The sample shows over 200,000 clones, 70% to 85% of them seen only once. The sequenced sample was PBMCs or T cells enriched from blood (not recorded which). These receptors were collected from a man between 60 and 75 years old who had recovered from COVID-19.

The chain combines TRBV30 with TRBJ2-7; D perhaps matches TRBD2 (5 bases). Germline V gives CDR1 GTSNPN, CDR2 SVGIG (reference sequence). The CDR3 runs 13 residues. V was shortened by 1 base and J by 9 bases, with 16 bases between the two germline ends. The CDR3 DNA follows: TGTGCCTGGAGTGCAACCCACCCAGGAGGGCAGTACTTC. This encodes CAWSATHPGGQYF.

In nucleotides, the CDR3 is TGTGCCTGGGACAGGGCCGAGGGCACTGAAGCTTTCTTT. It is translated as CAWDRAEGTEAFF. This rearrangement joins TRBV30 to TRBJ1-1; 7 bases agree with TRBD1. The germline CDR1 and CDR2 sequences are GTSNPN and SVGIG (reference sequence). This CDR3 spans 13 amino acids. The V and J ends lost 5 bases and 4 bases, in that order; junction bases with no gene match: 7.

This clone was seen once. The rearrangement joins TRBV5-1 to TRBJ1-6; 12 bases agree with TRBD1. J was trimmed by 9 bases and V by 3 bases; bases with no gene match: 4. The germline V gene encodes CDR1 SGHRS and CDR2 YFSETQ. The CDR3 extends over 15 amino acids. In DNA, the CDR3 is TGCGCCAGCAGCTCGGGGGACAGGGGGCCTTCACCCCTCCACTTT. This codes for CASSSGDRGPSPLHF. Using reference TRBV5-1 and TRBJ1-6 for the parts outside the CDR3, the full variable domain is KAGVTQTPRYLIKTRGQQVTLSCSPISGHRSVSWYQQTPGQGLQFLFEYFSETQRNKGNFPGRFSGRQFSNSRSEMNVSTLELGDSALYLCASSSGDRGPSPLHFGNGTRLTVT.